This TCR beta chain appears in the sequencing data of a study of T cell responses to AZD1222 COVID-19 vaccine. Germline-derived CDR1 and CDR2 are SGHRS and YFSETQ. Trimming removed 0 bases at V and 8 bases at J, with 14 bases between. The CDR3 extends over 15 amino acids. TCRdb keeps only in-frame clones here, not all; method: immunoSEQ multiplex PCR. The sample has 200,000 to 250,000 clones, roughly 94% seen once; the top ten hold over 1.5%. Study results and limitations: Repertoires were collected only later (after the peak T cell response had occurred).

With regard to this clone: Its antigen remains unidentified.

The sample was peripheral blood, taken 28 days after the second dose of the MenACWY control vaccine. The clonotype originates from an adult who received the MenACWY meningococcal vaccine as a control. The V call is TRBV5-1, the J call TRBJ1-4, with D unclear. CDR3: CASSLGGPLGEKLFF. CDR3 nucleotides: TGCGCCAGCAGCTTGGGAGGTCCCCTCGGCGAAAAACTGTTTTTT.